This T cell receptor (beta chain) was recorded in a study of cytomegalovirus exposure and HLA in healthy donors. This clone was counted between two and nine times. Its antigen is unidentified. Study-wide points: The classifier reportedly diagnosed cytomegalovirus status with high specificity and sensitivity. The study listed around 150 cytomegalovirus-associated TCR beta chains.

Produced via immunoSEQ multiplex PCR; TCRdb's table is partial and in-frame only. The table records 250,000 to 350,000 clones, around 86% of them present only once. The receptor was isolated from a woman aged 18 to 35 in good health and CMV-seronegative. The sample consisted of PBMCs.

The CDR3 DNA follows: TGTGCCAGCAGTTTATCAGCTATAGCCAAAAACATTCAGTACTTC. Translated: CASSLSAIAKNIQYF. V is TRBV27 and J is TRBJ2-4; D uncertain. Germline V lookup: CDR1 MNHEY, CDR2 SMNVEV (reference sequence). The CDR3 is 15 residues long. Trimming stripped 0 bases from V and 0 bases from J, with 6 bases between.